These T cell receptor beta chains were read from a single sample in a study of blood T cells in healthy people across ages. MiXCR, run by TCRdb on the 5' RACE reads, gives a single entry per CDR3 protein. The sample gives 1.8 million or so distinct CDR3 sequences, around 40% of which show up once; about 23% is in the top ten. Sequencing input: blood. Receptors originate from a human donor in good health. CDR3s include the opening cysteine and the closing phenylalanine or tryptophan. The order of the fields is V gene, J gene, clone size, CDR3 length, D gene, CDR3 protein, CDR3 DNA. The D gene is left open where the match is weak. Clone size, where shown, is once, few, many, or a class for clones that have expanded.

V gene: TRBV24-1
J gene: TRBJ2-5
clone size: once
CDR3 length: 16
D gene: TRBD1
CDR3 protein: CATSAPGTGGGETQYF
CDR3 DNA: TGTGCCACCAGTGCGCCTGGGACAGGGGGCGGTGAGACCCAGTACTTC

V gene: TRBV7-9
J gene: TRBJ2-1
clone size: NA
CDR3 length: 15
D gene: TRBD1
CDR3 protein: CTSSLGQGDHNEQFF
CDR3 DNA: TGTACCAGCAGTCTAGGACAGGGGGACCACAATGAGCAGTTCTTC

V gene: TRBV4-3
J gene: TRBJ2-1
clone size: NA
CDR3 length: 16
D gene: NA
CDR3 protein: CASSQESEIRYNEQFF
CDR3 DNA: TGCGCCAGCAGCCAAGAGTCCGAAATTCGGTACAATGAGCAGTTCTTC

V gene: TRBV24-1
J gene: TRBJ2-3
clone size: few
CDR3 length: 15
D gene: NA
CDR3 protein: CATSVPGGGLDTQYF
CDR3 DNA: NA

V gene: TRBV5-5
J gene: TRBJ2-5
clone size: few
CDR3 length: 13
D gene: NA
CDR3 protein: CATSGHFQETQYF
CDR3 DNA: TGTGCCACTTCAGGACACTTCCAAGAGACCCAGTACTTC

V gene: TRBV28
J gene: TRBJ1-6
clone size: few
CDR3 length: 16
D gene: NA
CDR3 protein: CASSFRGSSYNSPLHF
CDR3 DNA: TGTGCCAGCAGTTTCCGTGGGAGCTCCTATAATTCACCCCTCCACTTT

V gene: TRBV10-3
J gene: TRBJ1-2
clone size: once
CDR3 length: 12
D gene: NA
CDR3 protein: CAISESRGGYTF
CDR3 DNA: TGTGCCATCAGTGAGTCTAGAGGCGGCTACACCTTC

V gene: TRBV4-1
J gene: TRBJ2-7
clone size: few
CDR3 length: 15
D gene: NA
CDR3 protein: CASSQDPEGIYEQYF
CDR3 DNA: TGCGCCAGCAGCCAAGACCCTGAGGGAATTTACGAGCAGTACTTC

V gene: TRBV24-1
J gene: TRBJ2-7
clone size: NA
CDR3 length: 14
D gene: TRBD1
CDR3 protein: CATSEGQPSYEQYF
CDR3 DNA: TGTGCCACCAGTGAGGGACAGCCTTCCTACGAGCAGTACTTC

V gene: TRBV6-2/TRBV6-3
J gene: TRBJ1-1
clone size: NA
CDR3 length: 16
D gene: NA
CDR3 protein: CASSYVGPEGNTEAFF
CDR3 DNA: TGTGCCAGCAGTTACGTTGGTCCCGAGGGGAACACTGAAGCTTTCTTT